Detailed here is one TCR beta chain. With 3 bases removed from V and 4 bases from J, the gap between germline ends came to 7 bases. CDR1 is LGHDT, CDR2 YNNKEL, per germline (reference sequence). CDR3 length: 13 residues. Per the authors' pipeline: Reference gene primer amplification gave estimated nucleated cell counts. Profiled with immunoSEQ multiplex PCR; TCRdb holds only in-frame clones, not every one. For V, J and clone size, that table is used; D and trimming come from the DNA. The sample has about 80,000 clones, about 70% seen once. This specimen belongs to a study of blood T cell repertoires in COVID-19.

The chain carries TRBV3-1 (or the pseudogene TRBV3-2) and TRBJ1-3; D not resolved. Source material: peripheral blood. The clonotype comes from a man aged 50 to 59 with active or convalescent COVID-19. In DNA form, the CDR3 reads TGTGCCAGCAGCCATTTGGGCGGAAACACCATATATTTT. The encoded protein is CASSHLGGNTIYF.